This T cell receptor beta chain was recorded in a study of blood T cells in healthy people across ages. There are 14 residues in the CDR3. Germline V CDR1 and CDR2: DFQATT, SNEGSKA (reference sequence). Germline trimming cut 6 bases from V and 8 bases from J; bases unmatched to any gene: 14. Using a J-beta primer mix together with a sample-barcoded 5' primer, a second PCR was run for roughly 7 to 12 cycles. MiXCR was run by TCRdb on the 5' RACE reads, yielding one entry per CDR3 protein. The data hold some 1.6 million distinct CDR3 sequences, with about 35% observed a single time. The sample was blood. The chain employs TRBV20-1 and TRBJ1-2, with 8 bases lining up with TRBD1. The clonotype originates from a woman in her 30s in good health. The CDR3 bases are TGCAGTGCCAAGAAACAGGGGGAGGTCGGCGGCTACACCTTC. Its translation is CSAKKQGEVGGYTF.